What follows is one T cell receptor (beta chain) and its context. Its antigen is still unknown. The CDR3 runs 15 residues. Trimming removed 6 bases from V and 1 base from J, with 14 bases in between. Germline assignment: CDR1 LNHNV and CDR2 YYDKDF (reference sequence). The data belong to a study of cytomegalovirus exposure and HLA in healthy donors. Study findings and constraints: It was approximately 160 TCR beta chains that were listed as cytomegalovirus-associated. Both high specificity and high sensitivity reportedly marked the classifier's diagnosis of cytomegalovirus status.

In the PCR, 60 Vbeta and 13 Jbeta primers were used. TCRdb's table, derived via immunoSEQ multiplex PCR, lists solely in-frame clones and lacks some. The table lists fewer than 40,000 clones, 80% to 90% of them singletons, with approximately 10% in the top ten. Material for sequencing was PBMCs. This rearrangement joins TRBV15 to TRBJ2-3, with D possibly matching TRBD2 (6 bases). This sequence was found in a middle-aged woman in good health and CMV-seropositive. This CDR3 reads CATRSGTLGTDTQYF. CDR3 DNA: TGTGCCACCAGGTCCGGGACTTTAGGCACAGATACGCAGTATTTT. The whole variable domain, filled in from reference TRBV15 and TRBJ2-3, reads DAMVIQNPRYQVTQFGKPVTLSCSQTLNHNVMYWYQQKSSQAPKLLFHYYDKDFNNEADTPDNFQSRRPNTSFCFLDIRSPGLGDTAMYLCATRSGTLGTDTQYFGPGTRLTVL.